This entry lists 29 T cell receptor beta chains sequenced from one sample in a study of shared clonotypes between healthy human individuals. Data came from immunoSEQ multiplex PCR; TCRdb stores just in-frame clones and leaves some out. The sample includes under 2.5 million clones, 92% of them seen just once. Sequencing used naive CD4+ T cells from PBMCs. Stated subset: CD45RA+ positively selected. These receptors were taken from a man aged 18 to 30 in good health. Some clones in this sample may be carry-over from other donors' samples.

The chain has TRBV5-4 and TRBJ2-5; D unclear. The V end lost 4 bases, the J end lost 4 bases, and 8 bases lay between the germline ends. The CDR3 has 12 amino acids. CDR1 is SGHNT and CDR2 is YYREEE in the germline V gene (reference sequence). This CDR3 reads CASSVGIETQYF. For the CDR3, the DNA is TGTGCCAGCAGCGTGGGGATAGAGACCCAGTACTTC.

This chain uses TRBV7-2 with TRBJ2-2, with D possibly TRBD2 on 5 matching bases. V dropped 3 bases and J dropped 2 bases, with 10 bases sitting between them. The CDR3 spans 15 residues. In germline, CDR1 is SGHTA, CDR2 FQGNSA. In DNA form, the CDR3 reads TGTGCCAGCAGCTTTCTCAGCGGTAACACCGGGGAGCTGTTTTTT. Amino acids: CASSFLSGNTGELFF.

The CDR3 nucleotides read TGCAGCGTTGCGGGGACGGAGGCTAACTATGGCTACACCTTC. Protein: CSVAGTEANYGYTF. The chain links TRBV29-1 to TRBJ1-2; tentative D call: TRBD1 (5 bases). CDR1 and CDR2 (germline): SQVTM, ANQGSEA. Trimming stripped 4 bases from V and 0 bases from J, with 12 bases between. This CDR3 comprises 14 residues.

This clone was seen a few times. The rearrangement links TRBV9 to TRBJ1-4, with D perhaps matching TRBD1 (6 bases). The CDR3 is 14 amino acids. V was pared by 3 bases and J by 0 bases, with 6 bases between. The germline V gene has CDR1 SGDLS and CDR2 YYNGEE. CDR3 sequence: CASSEGATNEKLFF. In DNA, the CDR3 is TGTGCCAGCAGCGAGGGGGCAACTAATGAAAAACTGTTTTTT.

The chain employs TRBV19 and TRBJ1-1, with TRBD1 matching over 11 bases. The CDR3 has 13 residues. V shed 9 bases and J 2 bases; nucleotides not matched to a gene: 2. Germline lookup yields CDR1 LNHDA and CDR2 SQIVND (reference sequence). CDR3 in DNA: TGTGCCAGCTGGACAGGGGGCAACACTGAAGCTTTCTTT. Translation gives CASWTGGNTEAFF. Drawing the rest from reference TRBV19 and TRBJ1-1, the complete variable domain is DGGITQSPKYLFRKEGQNVTLSCEQNLNHDAMYWYRQDPGQGLRLIYYSQIVNDFQKGDIAEGYSVSREKKESFPLTVTSAQKNPTAFYLCASWTGGNTEAFFGQGTRLTVV.

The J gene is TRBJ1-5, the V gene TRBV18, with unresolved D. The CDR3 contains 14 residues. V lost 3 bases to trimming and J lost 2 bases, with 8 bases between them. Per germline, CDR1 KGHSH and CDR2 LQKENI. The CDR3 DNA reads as TGTGCCAGCTCACCTTTCTCGGGCAATCAGCCCCAGCATTTT. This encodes CASSPFSGNQPQHF.

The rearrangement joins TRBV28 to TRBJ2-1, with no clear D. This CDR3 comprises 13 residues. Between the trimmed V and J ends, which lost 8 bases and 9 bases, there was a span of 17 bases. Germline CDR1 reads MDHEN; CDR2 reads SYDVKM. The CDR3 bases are TGTGCCAGCGAGACGGATCACATTTCTGAGCAGTTCTTC. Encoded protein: CASETDHISEQFF.

This CDR3 reads CASSFDGTGYAEQFF. CDR3 sequence (DNA): TGCGCCAGCAGCTTTGACGGGACAGGGTACGCTGAGCAGTTCTTC. The chain recombines TRBV5-1 with TRBJ2-1; 9 bases line up with TRBD1. J gave up 9 bases and V 2 bases, and 9 bases lay outside the gene matches. Germline loops: CDR1 SGHRS, CDR2 YFSETQ. The CDR3 has 15 residues.

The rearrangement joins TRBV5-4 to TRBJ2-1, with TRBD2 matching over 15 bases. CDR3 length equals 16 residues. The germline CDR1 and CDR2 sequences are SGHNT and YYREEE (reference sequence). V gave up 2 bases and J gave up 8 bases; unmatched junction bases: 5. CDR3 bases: TGTGCCAGCAGCTTCCCGGGACTAGCGGGAGGAGATGAGCAGTTCTTC. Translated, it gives CASSFPGLAGGDEQFF.

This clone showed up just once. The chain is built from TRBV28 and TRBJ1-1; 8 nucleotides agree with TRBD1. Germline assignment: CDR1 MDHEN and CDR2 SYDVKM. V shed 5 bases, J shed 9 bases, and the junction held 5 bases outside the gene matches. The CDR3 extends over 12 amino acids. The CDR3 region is CASSQRTGKAFF. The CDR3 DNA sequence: TGTGCCAGCAGTCAAAGGACAGGGAAAGCTTTCTTT.

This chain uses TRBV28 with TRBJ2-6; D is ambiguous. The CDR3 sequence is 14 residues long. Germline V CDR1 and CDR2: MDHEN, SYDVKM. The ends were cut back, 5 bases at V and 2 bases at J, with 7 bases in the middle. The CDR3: CASSPQPGANVLTF. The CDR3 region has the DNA TGTGCCAGCAGTCCACAGCCTGGGGCCAACGTCCTGACTTTC.

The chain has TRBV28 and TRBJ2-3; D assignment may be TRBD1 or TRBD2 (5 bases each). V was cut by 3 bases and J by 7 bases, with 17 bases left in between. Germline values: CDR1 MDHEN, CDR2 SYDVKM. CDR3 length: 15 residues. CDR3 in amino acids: CASSFYATGGYTQYF. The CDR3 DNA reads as TGTGCCAGCAGTTTTTATGCGACTGGGGGTTATACGCAGTATTTT.

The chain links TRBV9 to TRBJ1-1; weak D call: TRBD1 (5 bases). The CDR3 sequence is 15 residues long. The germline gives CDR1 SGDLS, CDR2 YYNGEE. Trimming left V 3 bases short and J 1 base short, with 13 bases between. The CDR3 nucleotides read TGTGCCAGCAGCGCCGAAGGGACTTCGAACACTGAAGCTTTCTTT. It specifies CASSAEGTSNTEAFF.

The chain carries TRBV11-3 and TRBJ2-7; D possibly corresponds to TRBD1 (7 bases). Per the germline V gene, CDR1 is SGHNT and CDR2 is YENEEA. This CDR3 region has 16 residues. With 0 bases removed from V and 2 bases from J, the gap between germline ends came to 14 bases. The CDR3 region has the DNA TGTGCCAGCAGCTTAGATCCGGAGGGACAGACCTACGAGCAGTACTTC. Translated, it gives CASSLDPEGQTYEQYF.

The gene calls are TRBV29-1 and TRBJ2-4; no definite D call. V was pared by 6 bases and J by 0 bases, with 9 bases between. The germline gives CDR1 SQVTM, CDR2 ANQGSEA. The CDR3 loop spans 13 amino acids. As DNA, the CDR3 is TGCAGCGTATACCCTCTAGCCAAAAACATTCAGTACTTC. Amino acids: CSVYPLAKNIQYF. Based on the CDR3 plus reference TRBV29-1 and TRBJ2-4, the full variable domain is SAVISQKPSRDICQRGTSLTIQCQVDSQVTMMFWYRQQPGQSLTLIATANQGSEATYESGFVIDKFPISRPNLTFSTLTVSNMSPEDSSIYLCSVYPLAKNIQYFGAGTRLSVL.

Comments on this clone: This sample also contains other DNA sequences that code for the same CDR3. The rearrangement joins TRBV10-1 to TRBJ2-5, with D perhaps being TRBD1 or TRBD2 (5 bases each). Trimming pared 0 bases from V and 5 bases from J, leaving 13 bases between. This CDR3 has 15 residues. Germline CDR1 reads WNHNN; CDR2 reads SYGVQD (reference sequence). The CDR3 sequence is CASSESAGRGETQYF. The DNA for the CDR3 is TGCGCCAGCAGTGAGTCCGCAGGGCGAGGGGAGACCCAGTACTTC.

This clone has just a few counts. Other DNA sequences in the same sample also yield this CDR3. CDR3 DNA: TGTGCCAGCTCACCTAACTCTGGAAACACCATATATTTT. Protein sequence: CASSPNSGNTIYF. V is TRBV18 and J is TRBJ1-3, with D uncertain. The CDR3 is 13 residues long. CDR1 and CDR2 from the germline V gene are KGHSH and LQKENI. Trimming removed 3 bases from V and 0 bases from J, with 3 bases in between.

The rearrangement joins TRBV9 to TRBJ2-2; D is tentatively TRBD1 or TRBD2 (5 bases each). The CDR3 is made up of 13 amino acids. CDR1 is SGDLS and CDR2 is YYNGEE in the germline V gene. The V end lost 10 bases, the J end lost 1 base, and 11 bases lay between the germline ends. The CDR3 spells CASGAWNTGELFF. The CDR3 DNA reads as TGTGCCTCCGGGGCCTGGAACACCGGGGAGCTGTTTTTT. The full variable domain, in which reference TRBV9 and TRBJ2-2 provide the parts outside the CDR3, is DSGVTQTPKHLITATGQRVTLRCSPRSGDLSVYWYQQSLDQGLQFLIQYYNGEERAKGNILERFSAQQFPDLHSELNLSSLELGDSALYFCASGAWNTGELFFGEGSRLTVL.

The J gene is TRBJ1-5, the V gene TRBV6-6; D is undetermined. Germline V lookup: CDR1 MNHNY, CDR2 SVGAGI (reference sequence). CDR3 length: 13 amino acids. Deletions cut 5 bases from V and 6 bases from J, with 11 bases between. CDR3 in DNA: TGTGCCAGCAGTGCCGAAAGAATTCAGCCCCAGCATTTT. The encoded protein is CASSAERIQPQHF.

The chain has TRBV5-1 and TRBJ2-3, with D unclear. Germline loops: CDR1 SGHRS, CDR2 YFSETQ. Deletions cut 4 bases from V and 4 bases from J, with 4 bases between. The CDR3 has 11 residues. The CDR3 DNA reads TGCGCCAGCAGCGGGGCAGATACGCAGTATTTT. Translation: CASSGADTQYF.

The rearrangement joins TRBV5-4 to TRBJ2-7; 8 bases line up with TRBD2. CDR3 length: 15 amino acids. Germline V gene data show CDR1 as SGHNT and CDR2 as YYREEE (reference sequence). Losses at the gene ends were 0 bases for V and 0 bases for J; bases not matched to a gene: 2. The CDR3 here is CASSLGREGSYEQYF. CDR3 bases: TGTGCCAGCAGCTTGGGACGGGAGGGCTCCTACGAGCAGTACTTC.

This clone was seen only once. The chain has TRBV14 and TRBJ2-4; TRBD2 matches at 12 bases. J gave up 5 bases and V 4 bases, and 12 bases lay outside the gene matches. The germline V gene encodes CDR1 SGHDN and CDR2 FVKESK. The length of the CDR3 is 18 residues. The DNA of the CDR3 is TGTGCCAGCAGCCCGACCCCGGGACTAGCGGGCCTCGAAAACATTCAGTACTTC. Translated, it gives CASSPTPGLAGLENIQYF.

The CDR3 region is CASSQVLGQGGGLDQPQHF. The CDR3 nucleotides are TGTGCCAGCAGCCAAGTTCTTGGACAGGGGGGTGGTTTGGATCAGCCCCAGCATTTT. The chain links TRBV4-2 to TRBJ1-5; 10 nucleotides agree with TRBD1. The CDR3 length is 19 residues. J was trimmed by 5 bases and V by 1 base; bases with no gene match: 14. Germline V gives CDR1 LGHNA, CDR2 YNFKEQ.

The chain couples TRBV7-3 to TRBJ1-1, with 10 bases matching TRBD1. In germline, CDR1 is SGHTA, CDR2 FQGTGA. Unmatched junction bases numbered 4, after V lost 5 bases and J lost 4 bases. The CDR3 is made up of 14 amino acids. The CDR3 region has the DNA TGTGCCAGCAGCAAGGGACAGGGGAGCACTGAAGCTTTCTTT. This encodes CASSKGQGSTEAFF.

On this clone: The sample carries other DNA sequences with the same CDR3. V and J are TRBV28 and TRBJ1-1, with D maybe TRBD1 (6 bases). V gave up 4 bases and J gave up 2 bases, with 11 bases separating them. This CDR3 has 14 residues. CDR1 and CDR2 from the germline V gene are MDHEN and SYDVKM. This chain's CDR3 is CASSSRGLNTEAFF. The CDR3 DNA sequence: TGTGCCAGCAGTTCCCGGGGGCTAAACACTGAAGCTTTCTTT.

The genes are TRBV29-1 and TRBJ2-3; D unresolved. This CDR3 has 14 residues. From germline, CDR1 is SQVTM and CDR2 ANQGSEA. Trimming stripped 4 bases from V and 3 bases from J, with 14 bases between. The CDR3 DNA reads TGCAGCGTTGTAAGCCACGGCTTAACAGATACGCAGTATTTT. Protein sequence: CSVVSHGLTDTQYF.

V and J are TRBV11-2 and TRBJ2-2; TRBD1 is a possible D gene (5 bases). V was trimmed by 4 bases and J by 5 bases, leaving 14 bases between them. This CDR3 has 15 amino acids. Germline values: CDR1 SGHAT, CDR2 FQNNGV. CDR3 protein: CASSSQGGWTGELFF. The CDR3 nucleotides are TGTGCCAGCAGCTCCCAGGGTGGATGGACCGGGGAGCTGTTTTTT.

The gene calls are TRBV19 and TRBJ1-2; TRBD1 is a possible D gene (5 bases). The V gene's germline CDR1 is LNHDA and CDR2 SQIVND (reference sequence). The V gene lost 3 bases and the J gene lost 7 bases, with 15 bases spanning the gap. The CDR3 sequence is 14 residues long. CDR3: CASSIRGALRGYTF. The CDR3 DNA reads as TGTGCCAGTAGTATCCGGGGCGCGCTACGTGGCTACACCTTC.

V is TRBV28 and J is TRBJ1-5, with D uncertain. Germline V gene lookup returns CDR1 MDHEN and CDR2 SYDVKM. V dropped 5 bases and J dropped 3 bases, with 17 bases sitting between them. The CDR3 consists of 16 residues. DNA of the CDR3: TGTGCCAGCAGTGTCCTTCGGGCAGCAGACAATCAGCCCCAGCATTTT. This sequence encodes CASSVLRAADNQPQHF.